What follows are 11 T cell receptor beta chains derived from one specimen sequenced in a study of shared clonotypes between healthy human individuals (dated by TCRdb to about 2020). Libraries came from the immunoSEQ multiplex PCR assay. Held by TCRdb, this immuneACCESS table contains in-frame sequences only and omits some clones. Under half of the omission traces to an unresolved V gene where checked; the cause of the rest is unknown. The sample table contains about 530,000 clones; only one count was recorded for around 79% of them. The ten largest clones capture 12% of the sample. The sample taken for sequencing was PBMCs. The origin of the receptors is a woman aged 40 to 55 in good health. Some clones in this sample may be carry-over from other donors' samples.

This chain connects TRBV11-3 to TRBJ2-1; D is undetermined. This CDR3 contains 13 residues. CDR1 and CDR2 from the germline V gene are SGHNT and YENEEA. The V gene lost 3 bases and the J gene lost 8 bases, with 11 bases spanning the gap. DNA for the CDR3: TGTGCCAGCAGCTTCGGAGACGTCGATGAGCAGTTCTTC. Amino acid sequence: CASSFGDVDEQFF.

J is TRBJ2-7 and V is TRBV11-2; perhaps D is TRBD1 or TRBD2 (5 bases each). CDR3 length: 14 amino acids. V gave up 5 bases and J gave up 6 bases, with 17 bases separating them. Per germline, CDR1 SGHAT and CDR2 FQNNGV. CDR3 in amino acids: CASSPSPSGSEQYF. The CDR3 DNA reads as TGTGCCAGCAGCCCTAGCCCCTCAGGGTCCGAGCAGTACTTC.

In its sample, this clone was seen once. The rearrangement uses TRBV5-1 and TRBJ2-7; D not certain. The CDR3 sequence is 13 residues long. V lost 0 bases to trimming and J lost 3 bases, with 7 bases between them. The germline CDR1 and CDR2 sequences are SGHRS and YFSETQ. CDR3 loop: CASSLESHYEQYF. In nucleotides, the CDR3 is TGCGCCAGCAGCTTGGAAAGCCACTACGAGCAGTACTTC.

The rearrangement links TRBV19 to TRBJ2-6; D possibly matches TRBD1 or TRBD2 (5 bases each). Germline V CDR1 and CDR2: LNHDA, SQIVND (reference sequence). CDR3 length equals 17 residues. Trimming cost V 3 bases and J 4 bases, with 16 bases left between them. The CDR3 loop is CASSMTTEGRGANVLTF. The CDR3 nucleotides are TGTGCCAGTAGTATGACGACAGAGGGTAGGGGGGCCAACGTCCTGACTTTC. Looking up the rest from reference TRBV19 and TRBJ2-6 gives the full variable domain: DGGITQSPKYLFRKEGQNVTLSCEQNLNHDAMYWYRQDPGQGLRLIYYSQIVNDFQKGDIAEGYSVSREKKESFPLTVTSAQKNPTAFYLCASSMTTEGRGANVLTFGAGSRLTVL.

The J gene is TRBJ1-1, the V gene TRBV28; TRBD1 is a possible D gene (6 bases). The germline V gene encodes CDR1 MDHEN and CDR2 SYDVKM. V was trimmed by 4 bases and J by 11 bases, leaving 17 bases between them. This CDR3 is 13 amino acids long. The CDR3 loop reads CASSSPPRGGAFF. The CDR3 bases are TGTGCCAGCAGTTCACCGCCGAGGGGGGGGGCTTTCTTT.

The V call is TRBV27, the J call TRBJ1-3, with 7 bases that match TRBD1. The CDR3 has 15 residues. Germline CDR1 MNHEY, CDR2 SMNVEV (reference sequence). V was clipped by 4 bases and J by 0 bases; unmatched bases: 3. The CDR3 sequence: CASSSGTASGNTIYF. CDR3 DNA sequence: TGTGCCAGCAGTTCCGGGACAGCCTCTGGAAACACCATATATTTT.

This clone was detected ten times or more. This chain uses TRBV19 with TRBJ2-1, with D perhaps TRBD2 (6 bases). Germline V CDR1 and CDR2: LNHDA, SQIVND (reference sequence). The ends were cut back, 8 bases at V and 4 bases at J, with 24 bases in the middle. This CDR3 is 17 amino acids long. Here the CDR3 DNA reads TGTGCCAGTCACCCCGATTTCTTGGAGGGGAGGTACAATGAGCAGTTCTTC. This gives the protein CASHPDFLEGRYNEQFF.

This sequence joins TRBV27 and TRBJ2-2; D unresolved. Germline values: CDR1 MNHEY, CDR2 SMNVEV (reference sequence). V gave up 0 bases and J gave up 12 bases, with 11 bases separating them. CDR3 length equals 13 residues. The CDR3 nucleotides read TGTGCCAGCAGTTTATCGCCACGGGTCCAGCTGTTTTTT. Its translation: CASSLSPRVQLFF.

With respect to this clone: The same CDR3 can be traced to other DNA sequences in this sample. The J gene is TRBJ2-1, the V gene TRBV7-9; D unclear. This CDR3 is 14 amino acids long. Trimming took off 2 bases at V and 0 bases at J, with 5 bases between the two ends. Germline CDR1 and CDR2: SEHNR and FQNEAQ (reference sequence). For the CDR3, the DNA is TGTGCCAGCAGCTTATCGGGCTCCTACAATGAGCAGTTCTTC. Protein: CASSLSGSYNEQFF.

With regard to this clone: Because it lacks the conserved phenylalanine or tryptophan at the end, this CDR3 is likely a read error. The chain couples TRBV18 to TRBJ2-3, with TRBD1 matching over 7 bases. V was pared by 8 bases and J by 4 bases, with 9 bases of the junction left unmatched. The CDR3 is 14 residues long. Per the germline V gene, CDR1 is KGHSH and CDR2 is LQKENI. The CDR3 reads CASLGRQGADTQYC. Here the CDR3 DNA reads TGTGCCAGCCTAGGGCGACAGGGCGCAGATACGCAGTATTGT.

This chain uses TRBV21-1 with TRBJ1-4; the table's D call TRBD1 went unverified against the DNA. TRBV21-1 counts as a pseudogene. CDR3 length equals 15 residues. CDR3 amino acids: CASSVPGTVGEKLFF. The CDR3 DNA reads TGTGCCAGCAGCGTACCCGGGACAGTAGGTGAAAAACTGTTTTTT.